This T cell receptor beta chain was identified in a study of T-cell reconstitution after alpha-beta-depleted transplantation in children. Study conclusions and caveats: The study reportedly traced alpha-beta T cells about two months after transplant to several hundred expanded graft clones.

Germline assignment: CDR1 LNHNV and CDR2 YYDKDF (reference sequence). The V and J ends lost 4 bases and 4 bases respectively, with 17 bases between them. The CDR3 is made up of 16 amino acids. This sample's TCRbeta library carried unique molecular identifier barcodes. TCRdb itself ran the PCR reads through MiXCR, one entry per CDR3 protein. This table holds hundreds of thousands of distinct CDR3 sequences, 16% found once. This clonotype has a count of ten or more. Antigen specificity is unknown. The sequence came from a male patient aged 2-15 years who had a stem cell transplant for acute lymphoblastic leukemia, so the T cells may come from the graft donor. The source was PBMCs, mostly from graft donor cells, collected 360 days after TCRalphabeta/CD19-depleted stem cell transplant. The genes are TRBV15 and TRBJ2-1; D is unresolved. The CDR3 region is CATSNVVLVPYNEQFF. The CDR3 coding sequence is TGTGCCACCAGCAACGTGGTGTTAGTTCCGTACAATGAGCAGTTCTTC.